This T cell receptor beta chain derives from a study of shared clonotypes between healthy human individuals. Only a few counts were recorded for this clone. Germline V lookup: CDR1 SNHLY, CDR2 FYNNEI. The CDR3 loop spans 15 amino acids. Trimming shortened V by 8 bases and J by 0 bases, and 13 bases separated the two germline ends. As handled by the study authors: Sequence data from immunoSEQ were junction-only and lacked quality scores; consequently, filtering differed. Libraries were prepared by immunoSEQ multiplex PCR; TCRdb keeps only in-frame clonotypes and omits some of them. V and J calls and clone size are those listed in that table; D and trimming were worked out from the DNA. In the table there are about 1 million clones, around 75% of which are singletons.

The V call is TRBV2, the J call TRBJ2-2, with D unresolved. Sequences were obtained from memory CD4+ T cells sorted from blood. The sample's subset: CD45RA-negative fraction. This clonotype was sampled from a man aged 18 to 29 in good health. This CDR3 reads CASGLNSANTGELFF. The CDR3 bases are TGTGCCAGCGGTTTAAACTCCGCGAACACCGGGGAGCTGTTTTTT.